The rows below give T cell receptor beta chains drawn from one sample of a study of human T cells and chemical hapten exposure. TCRdb analysed the RACE reads with MiXCR anew, one entry per CDR3 protein. The sample records 79,000 or so distinct CDR3 sequences, approximately 35% being singletons. This sample comprised whole blood, obtained in connection with sensitization to the hapten diphenylcyclopropenone (DPC). These receptors all come from a man aged 35-49 years with alopecia areata. Some clones in this sample may be carry-over from other donors' samples. CDR3s leave out the opening cysteine and the closing phenylalanine or tryptophan.

V gene,CDR3 protein
TRBV30,AWSVTATYEQY
TRBV7-2,ASSLVSAEAF
TRBV28,ASSARATSGNQPQH
TRBV7-2,ASSSGVRGGRGYT
TRBV6-5,ASSSPGLAGGKIDEQF
TRBV29-1,SAGDEKLF
TRBV20-1,SARETTGDVFYGYT
TRBV12-3/TRBV12-4,ASGRRAEQY
TRBV11-2,ASSLEGSYTGELF
TRBV18,ASSPGTGTGTPQH
TRBV9,ASSGVAGANVLT
TRBV6-1,ASSADRVFGEQY
TRBV7-9,ASSFHRGEETQY
TRBV20-1,SAVGTSGSLSYNEQF
TRBV12-3/TRBV12-4,ASSATGTNYGYT
TRBV6-4,ASRAREMNTEAF
TRBV20-1,SARSLAEAQETQY
TRBV29-1,SVDSRGNYNEQF
TRBV28,ASSPPDPREQY
TRBV28,ASSLGTGQYNEQF
TRBV30,AWSLGLAGVGETQY
TRBV18,ASSPEYPNEKLF
TRBV30,AWSPRGGHTEAF
TRBV6-5,ASSYSRRGPTDTQY
TRBV28,ASRSTGRAGELF
TRBV6-6,ASTGQGSTEAF
TRBV24-1,ATSDTTAGRDGYT
TRBV4-1,ASSTTGGNNSPLH
TRBV3-1,ASSPRTSGRGDEQY
TRBV13,ASSPHPAQNQETQY
TRBV20-1,SARDGAGGLSEQF
TRBV28,ASSLTGGAQY
TRBV9,ASSVSRTSGENEQF
TRBV27,ASWGTNEQY
TRBV13,ASSPRGLNTIY
TRBV20-1,SALKPGLAGGSIAYEQY
TRBV11-1,ASSLLAGGAEQY
TRBV6-5,ASSPQYGEQF
TRBV24-1,ATSDTGLAVNEQF
TRBV27,ASSFGIRANTGELF
TRBV6-6,ASRASGRLAGGELF
TRBV7-2,ASSRTRTGSPYEQY
TRBV29-1,SVEGHITDTQY
TRBV4-3,ASSQDSRGPAEGKLF
TRBV21-1,ASSKVPGLAGRDPYNEQF
TRBV4-3,ASSQDAGRASGTDTQY
TRBV12-3/TRBV12-4,ASSLKGRGFPEAF
TRBV20-1,SATGGRTTDTQY
TRBV12-3/TRBV12-4,ASSFEVLSGNQPQH
TRBV5-1,ASSLAPDLSNQPQH
TRBV5-1,ASSLESAGNTIY
TRBV6-2/TRBV6-3,ASRGRTGGPDQPQH
TRBV4-1,ASSHQTEYTETF
TRBV12-3/TRBV12-4,ASSGTESSYEQY
TRBV5-1,ASSWAPQDTQY
TRBV6-6,ASSRRDGLIDSKKLF
TRBV27,ASSFNTGTQY